Listed here are 14 T cell receptor beta chains from one sample, sequenced in a study of cytomegalovirus exposure and HLA in healthy donors. The PCR made use of 60 Vbeta and 13 Jbeta primers. The data were produced by immunoSEQ multiplex PCR, yet TCRdb's version contains in-frame clones alone and is incomplete. Of around 38,000 clones listed, 66% were seen once; the top ten hold 18%. The sample comprised PBMCs. The receptor source for this set is a man aged 50 to 59 in good health and CMV-seropositive.

The rearrangement joins TRBV7-2 to TRBJ1-2; D is uncertain. V was pared by 5 bases and J by 6 bases, with 10 bases between. This CDR3 has 12 amino acids. The germline V gene has CDR1 SGHTA and CDR2 FQGNSA. CDR3 protein: CASSGRTNGYTF. In DNA form, the CDR3 reads TGTGCCAGCAGCGGCCGGACTAATGGCTACACCTTC.

V usage is TRBV5-1 and J usage is TRBJ2-7, with 8 bases matching TRBD1. The CDR3 length is 14 residues. V lost 1 base to trimming and J lost 4 bases; unmatched junction nucleotides: 4. Germline V lookup: CDR1 SGHRS, CDR2 YFSETQ. CDR3 amino acids: CASSLKQGGYEQYF. The CDR3 DNA sequence: TGCGCCAGCAGCTTGAAACAGGGGGGATACGAGCAGTACTTC.

CDR3 amino acids: CASSQDNGGSTQPQHF. The CDR3, as DNA: TGCGCCAGCAGCCAAGATAATGGAGGGTCGACTCAGCCCCAGCATTTT. The rearrangement joins TRBV4-3 to TRBJ1-5; D is unresolved. The CDR3 covers 16 residues. Germline CDR1 and CDR2: LGHNA and YSLEER. The V end was cut by 0 bases, the J end by 6 bases, with 15 bases between.

The rearrangement joins TRBV7-2 to TRBJ1-1; 7 bases agree with TRBD1. Germline assignment: CDR1 SGHTA and CDR2 FQGNSA. The CDR3 is 12 residues long. The ends lost 1 base at V and 9 bases at J; junction bases unmatched: 2. The CDR3 sequence: CASSLDRGKAFF. The CDR3 DNA follows: TGTGCCAGCAGCTTAGACAGGGGTAAAGCTTTCTTT. The full variable domain, in which reference TRBV7-2 and TRBJ1-1 provide the parts outside the CDR3, is GAGVSQSPSNKVTEKGKDVELRCDPISGHTALYWYRQSLGQGLEFLIYFQGNSAPDKSGLPSDRFSAERTGGSVSTLTIQRTQQEDSAVYLCASSLDRGKAFFGQGTRLTVV.

This sequence joins TRBV28 and TRBJ1-1; D may be TRBD1 (5 bases). Germline V gene sequence: CDR1 MDHEN, CDR2 SYDVKM. CDR3 length equals 13 residues. Trimming took off 11 bases at V and 0 bases at J, with 13 bases between the two ends. CDR3 sequence reads: CAGGGGMNTEAFF. The CDR3, as DNA: TGTGCCGGTGGCGGGGGTATGAACACTGAAGCTTTCTTT.

This clone was detected only a few times. CDR3 coding DNA: TGTGCCAGTAGGGGACTCTCAGATACGCAGTATTTT. Residues: CASRGLSDTQYF. The chain links TRBV19 to TRBJ2-3; tentative D call: TRBD2 (6 bases). CDR3 length: 12 amino acids. The V end was cut by 6 bases, the J end by 4 bases, with 8 bases between. Looked up from germline, CDR1 is LNHDA and CDR2 is SQIVND (reference sequence).

The chain uses TRBV6-5 and TRBJ1-2; D gene uncertain. Per the germline V gene, CDR1 is MNHEY and CDR2 is SVGAGI. The CDR3 spans 14 residues. V shed 0 bases and J shed 2 bases, with 7 bases lying between them. DNA for the CDR3: TGTGCCAGCAGTTACTCCGTCAGGAACTATGGCTACACCTTC. The encoded protein is CASSYSVRNYGYTF.

This chain uses TRBV7-7 with TRBJ1-4, with D tentatively TRBD1 (6 bases). Germline-derived CDR1 and CDR2 are SSHAT and FNYEAQ (reference sequence). This CDR3 is 16 amino acids long. V lost 5 bases, J lost 5 bases, and 18 bases lay in between. The CDR3 loop reads CASSPPGQSENEKLFF. The CDR3 DNA sequence: TGTGCCAGCAGCCCCCCCGGACAGTCCGAGAATGAAAAACTGTTTTTT.

The chain couples TRBV5-4 to TRBJ1-1, with 10 bases aligning to TRBD1. CDR3 length equals 14 residues. Germline CDR1 reads SGHNT; CDR2 reads YYREEE (reference sequence). The V gene end was trimmed by 4 bases and the J gene end by 4 bases; junction bases not matched to a gene: 4. The CDR3 DNA is TGTGCCAGCAGCCCGCGGGACAGGGGCACTGAAGCTTTCTTT. Amino acid sequence: CASSPRDRGTEAFF.

The rearrangement uses TRBV29-1 and TRBJ2-2; D is uncertain. In germline, CDR1 is SQVTM, CDR2 ANQGSEA. The V gene lost 4 bases and the J gene lost 5 bases, with 17 bases spanning the gap. The CDR3 totals 15 residues. Here the CDR3 reads CSVAAQARGTGELFF. The CDR3 bases are TGCAGCGTTGCGGCTCAGGCCCGTGGTACCGGGGAGCTGTTTTTT.

The chain combines TRBV5-1 with TRBJ2-5; 7 nucleotides agree with TRBD2. The CDR3 contains 14 residues. Germline CDR1 and CDR2: SGHRS and YFSETQ. V was pared by 4 bases and J by 5 bases, with 8 bases of the junction left unmatched. CDR3 nucleotide sequence: TGCGCCAGCAGCCTCGATGGGGGAGGGGAGACCCAGTACTTC. Its translation is CASSLDGGGETQYF. Full variable domain (rest looked up from reference TRBV5-1 and TRBJ2-5): KAGVTQTPRYLIKTRGQQVTLSCSPISGHRSVSWYQQTPGQGLQFLFEYFSETQRNKGNFPGRFSGRQFSNSRSEMNVSTLELGDSALYLCASSLDGGGETQYFGPGTRLLVL.

This clone appeared once. The V and J genes are TRBV28 and TRBJ2-4; TRBD1 matches at 9 bases. The CDR3 spans 19 residues. Germline CDR1 reads MDHEN; CDR2 reads SYDVKM. V gave up 6 bases and J gave up 2 bases; unmatched junction bases: 17. For the CDR3, the DNA is TGTGCCAGCAGCCTCACTCCTACAGGGGGCCCTTACCCCAAAAACATTCAGTACTTC. As protein: CASSLTPTGGPYPKNIQYF.

The V and J genes are TRBV7-2 and TRBJ1-1; 10 positions match TRBD1. The CDR3 has 17 amino acids. Germline V CDR1 and CDR2: SGHTA, FQGNSA. V lost 1 base and J lost 4; bases outside the gene matches: 9. Here the CDR3 DNA reads TGTGCCAGCAGCTTAGGGCGACAGGGGGCGGGGATCACTGAAGCTTTCTTT. Translation: CASSLGRQGAGITEAFF.

This clone was observed a single time. The chain links TRBV6-5 to TRBJ1-1; D uncertain. Between the trimmed V and J ends, which lost 0 bases and 0 bases, there was a span of 11 bases. The CDR3 totals 16 residues. Germline CDR1 is MNHEY and CDR2 is SVGAGI. CDR3 loop: CASSYSIGVLNTEAFF. The CDR3 DNA is TGTGCCAGCAGTTACTCGATCGGAGTACTGAACACTGAAGCTTTCTTT.